This T cell receptor (beta chain) was sequenced for a study of shared T cell receptors in the human thymus. The table came from immunoSEQ multiplex PCR; TCRdb's copy has only in-frame clones and leaves some out. This table has just under 550,000 clones, 70% to 80% appearing once. Separately, the same data were catalogued under a study of human thymus T cells. That report notes: Thymic tissue was derived from resections collected during corrective heart surgery. There were highly overlapping thymic repertoires among unrelated individuals, as related research reported.

The sequenced sample was thymocytes. The source of this sequence is a boy in the first two years of life with a congenital heart defect.

The CDR3 bases are TGTGCCAGCAGCCAAGAAGACTTCGCAAACATTCAGTACTTC. It translates to CASSQEDFANIQYF. The chain couples TRBV4-2 to TRBJ2-4; unclear D gene. V shed 0 bases and J shed 6 bases, with 9 bases lying between them. The germline gives CDR1 LGHNA, CDR2 YNFKEQ. The length of the CDR3 is 14 residues.